This T cell receptor beta chain was sequenced in a study of blood T cell repertoires in COVID-19. Study summary: In each case, the material was cDNA or gDNA derived from T cells, B-cell-depleted T cells, or PBMCs.

The CDR3 sequence is 12 residues long. The V gene's germline CDR1 is MGHDK and CDR2 SYGVNS. V gave up 8 bases and J gave up 2 bases, with 10 bases separating them. Repertoires were generated with immunoSEQ multiplex PCR, while TCRdb's copy carries only in-frame clones and drops some. The repertoire holds 250,000 to 300,000 clones, with roughly 85% as singletons. This receptor was obtained from a man in his forties or fifties who had been exposed to COVID-19. Material: PBMCs or T cells enriched from blood (not recorded which). The rearrangement joins TRBV25-1 to TRBJ2-7; unclear D gene. In nucleotides, the CDR3 is TGTGCCAGCCGAAACTTCGCCTACGAGCAGTACTTC. It yields the protein CASRNFAYEQYF.